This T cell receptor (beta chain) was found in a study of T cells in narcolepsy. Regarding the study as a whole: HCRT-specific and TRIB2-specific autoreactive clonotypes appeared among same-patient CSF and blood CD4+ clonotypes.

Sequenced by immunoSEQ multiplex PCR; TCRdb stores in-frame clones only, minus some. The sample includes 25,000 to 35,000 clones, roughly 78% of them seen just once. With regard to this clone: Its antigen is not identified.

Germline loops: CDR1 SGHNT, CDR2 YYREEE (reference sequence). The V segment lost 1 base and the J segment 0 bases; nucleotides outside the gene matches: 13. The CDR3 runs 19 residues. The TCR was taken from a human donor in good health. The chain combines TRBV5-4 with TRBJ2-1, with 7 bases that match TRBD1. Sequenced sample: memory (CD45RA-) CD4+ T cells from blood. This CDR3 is CASSLPNRGPESSYNEQFF. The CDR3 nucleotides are TGTGCCAGCAGCTTGCCGAACAGGGGTCCCGAGAGCTCCTACAATGAGCAGTTCTTC.